The T cell receptor beta chain under discussion was sequenced for a study of T-cell reconstitution after alpha-beta-depleted transplantation in children. Unique molecular identifiers were incorporated during preparation of the TCRbeta library. MiXCR, applied by TCRdb to the PCR reads, yields one record per CDR3 protein. Of hundreds of thousands of distinct CDR3 sequences listed, approximately 15% were seen once; the top ten hold approximately 1%. CDR1 is SGHRS, CDR2 YFSETQ, per germline. The CDR3 spans 12 residues. Trimming at V came to 7 bases and at J to 8 bases, leaving 5 bases not matched to a gene.

The chain has TRBV5-1 and TRBJ1-4; 7 bases align to TRBD1. Sequenced material: PBMCs from the stem cell graft donor, taken from the stem cell graft. The receptor's source is a human donor who donated a stem cell graft to a child with acute myeloid leukemia. The CDR3 loop is CASSEQGEKLFF. The CDR3 DNA sequence: TGCGCCAGCTCCGAACAGGGGGAAAAACTGTTTTTT.